The 13 T cell receptor beta chains presented below share a single source sample, sequenced in a study of cytomegalovirus exposure and HLA in healthy donors (dated by TCRdb to 2015 to 2018). Libraries were constructed by the immunoSEQ multiplex PCR assay. For the multiplex PCR, a mixture combining 60 forward primers for TCR Vbeta segments and 13 reverse primers for TCR Jbeta segments was used. This is the immuneACCESS table as TCRdb keeps it, with only in-frame sequences that have V and J called. A part of the clones is gone; compared with another copy, unresolved V genes explain less than half, and the rest is unexplained. A total of roughly 110,000 clones appear in this sample, less than 85% of them only once. The ten most abundant clones make up approximately 15% of the sample. Material: PBMCs. Receptors originate from a woman between 40 and 55 years old in good health and CMV-seropositive.

The chain has TRBV7-3 and TRBJ2-7; D is possibly TRBD2 (6 bases). CDR3 size: 15 residues. Trimming shortened V by 3 bases and J by 2 bases, and 14 bases separated the two germline ends. Germline CDR1 is SGHTA and CDR2 is FQGTGA. CDR3 loop: CASSFKASVPYEQYF. In DNA form, the CDR3 reads TGTGCCAGCAGCTTTAAGGCTAGCGTCCCCTACGAGCAGTACTTC.

The rearrangement joins TRBV2 to TRBJ1-2, with TRBD1 matching over 9 bases. Germline CDR1 is SNHLY and CDR2 is FYNNEI. The CDR3 is made up of 12 amino acids. J was trimmed by 9 bases and V by 8 bases; bases with no gene match: 7. For the CDR3, the DNA is TGTGCCAGCGGGGGACAGGGTAAGAGCTACACCTTC. As protein: CASGGQGKSYTF.

The V gene is TRBV5-1, the J gene TRBJ1-2; tentatively, D is TRBD1 (5 bases). Germline CDR1 is SGHRS and CDR2 is YFSETQ. CDR3 length equals 13 residues. Trimming took 5 bases from V and 6 from J, leaving 14 bases between them. Here the CDR3 reads CASSQTAEDGYTF. The CDR3, as DNA: TGCGCCAGCAGTCAGACAGCTGAGGATGGCTACACCTTC.

This chain connects TRBV5-6 to TRBJ2-7; weak D call: TRBD2 (6 bases). Germline-derived CDR1 and CDR2 are SGHDT and YYEEEE. The V end lost 3 bases, the J end lost 9 bases, and 10 bases lay between the germline ends. This CDR3 contains 11 residues. As DNA, the CDR3 is TGTGCCAGCAGCTCCCGGGAGACGCAGTACTTC. It specifies CASSSRETQYF.

This clone turned up a few times. This chain connects TRBV2 to TRBJ1-5; D is perhaps TRBD1 (5 bases). Trimming took off 7 bases at V and 7 bases at J, with 17 bases between the two ends. The CDR3 has 14 amino acids. The germline V gene has CDR1 SNHLY and CDR2 FYNNEI. CDR3 region: CASKGRHVGQPQHF. The CDR3 DNA follows: TGTGCCAGCAAGGGGCGACACGTGGGGCAGCCCCAGCATTTT. Full variable domain (outside the CDR3, taken from reference TRBV2 and TRBJ1-5): EPEVTQTPSHQVTQMGQEVILRCVPISNHLYFYWYRQILGQKVEFLVSFYNNEISEKSEIFDDQFSVERPDGSNFTLKIRSTKLEDSAMYFCASKGRHVGQPQHFGDGTRLSIL.

The J gene is TRBJ2-1, the V gene TRBV30, with TRBD2 identical over 10 bases. The CDR3 consists of 14 residues. CDR1 GTSNPN and CDR2 SVGIG come from the germline V gene (reference sequence). Trimming took 5 bases from V and 6 from J; bases not matched to a gene: 7. For the CDR3, the DNA is TGTGCCTGGGGTCGGACTAGCGGACTCAATGAGCAGTTCTTC. The encoded protein is CAWGRTSGLNEQFF. The full variable domain, rest sourced from reference TRBV30 and TRBJ2-1, is SQTIHQWPATLVQPVGSPLSLECTVEGTSNPNLYWYRQAAGRGLQLLFYSVGIGQISSEVPQNLSASRPQDRQFILSSKKLLLSDSGFYLCAWGRTSGLNEQFFGPGTRLTVL.

This clone was detected only once. This chain links TRBV5-1 with TRBJ2-7; 13 nucleotides align to TRBD2. Per the germline V gene, CDR1 is SGHRS and CDR2 is YFSETQ. CDR3 length equals 18 residues. With 4 bases clipped from V and 0 bases from J, the junction kept 10 bases outside the gene matches. DNA for the CDR3: TGCGCCAGCAGCCGTACCGGGACTAGCGGGACTCGCTCCTACGAGCAGTACTTC. Encoded protein: CASSRTGTSGTRSYEQYF. The whole variable domain, filled in from reference TRBV5-1 and TRBJ2-7, reads KAGVTQTPRYLIKTRGQQVTLSCSPISGHRSVSWYQQTPGQGLQFLFEYFSETQRNKGNFPGRFSGRQFSNSRSEMNVSTLELGDSALYLCASSRTGTSGTRSYEQYFGPGTRLTVT.

The J gene is TRBJ2-7, the V gene TRBV19; the match to TRBD1 covers 7 bases. This CDR3 contains 13 residues. Unmatched junction bases numbered 2, after V lost 6 bases and J lost 0 bases. Germline V gene data show CDR1 as LNHDA and CDR2 as SQIVND (reference sequence). The CDR3 DNA sequence: TGTGCCAGTAGACGGGACAGCTCCTACGAGCAGTACTTC. Its protein is CASRRDSSYEQYF.

J is TRBJ2-3 and V is TRBV2, with TRBD1 identical over 8 bases. CDR3 length: 15 residues. Germline loops: CDR1 SNHLY, CDR2 FYNNEI. After removal of 7 bases from V and 4 bases from J, the junction contained 10 bases not matched to a gene. As DNA, the CDR3 is TGTGCCAGCACTCGGGCAGGGGGCTTCTCAGATACGCAGTATTTT. This codes for CASTRAGGFSDTQYF.

The chain links TRBV6-1 to TRBJ2-2; TRBD1 agrees at 10 bases. V gave up 2 bases and J gave up 7 bases; unmatched junction bases: 7. In germline, CDR1 is MNHNS, CDR2 SASEGT. The CDR3 is 16 amino acids. The CDR3 here is CASSESVGQGNGELFF. The CDR3 region has the DNA TGTGCCAGCAGTGAATCGGTGGGACAGGGGAACGGGGAGCTGTTTTTT.

This chain joins TRBV5-1 and TRBJ2-1; perhaps TRBD2 as D (7 bases). CDR3 length: 14 amino acids. Germline V CDR1 and CDR2: SGHRS, YFSETQ. The ends were cut back, 0 bases at V and 9 bases at J, with 13 bases in the middle. CDR3 residues: CASSLGGGGGEQFF. The CDR3 DNA reads TGCGCCAGCAGCTTGGGAGGGGGGGGCGGTGAGCAGTTCTTC.

This chain connects TRBV19 to TRBJ2-2; D is perhaps TRBD1 (6 bases). Germline CDR1 reads LNHDA; CDR2 reads SQIVND (reference sequence). This CDR3 region has 13 residues. The V and J ends lost 5 bases and 3 bases respectively, with 7 bases between them. The CDR3 DNA follows: TGTGCCAGTAGTGGACAGTACACCGGGGAGCTGTTTTTT. Protein sequence: CASSGQYTGELFF.

This chain joins TRBV5-1 and TRBJ1-2; weak D call: TRBD1 (5 bases). Germline CDR1 and CDR2: SGHRS and YFSETQ. The CDR3 covers 14 residues. V was trimmed by 4 bases and J by 8 bases, leaving 18 bases between them. The chain's CDR3 is CASSRDRGVVGYTF. The CDR3 DNA follows: TGCGCCAGCAGCAGGGACCGGGGGGTGGTCGGCTACACCTTC. The variable domain in full, completed from reference TRBV5-1 and TRBJ1-2, reads KAGVTQTPRYLIKTRGQQVTLSCSPISGHRSVSWYQQTPGQGLQFLFEYFSETQRNKGNFPGRFSGRQFSNSRSEMNVSTLELGDSALYLCASSRDRGVVGYTFGSGTRLTVV.